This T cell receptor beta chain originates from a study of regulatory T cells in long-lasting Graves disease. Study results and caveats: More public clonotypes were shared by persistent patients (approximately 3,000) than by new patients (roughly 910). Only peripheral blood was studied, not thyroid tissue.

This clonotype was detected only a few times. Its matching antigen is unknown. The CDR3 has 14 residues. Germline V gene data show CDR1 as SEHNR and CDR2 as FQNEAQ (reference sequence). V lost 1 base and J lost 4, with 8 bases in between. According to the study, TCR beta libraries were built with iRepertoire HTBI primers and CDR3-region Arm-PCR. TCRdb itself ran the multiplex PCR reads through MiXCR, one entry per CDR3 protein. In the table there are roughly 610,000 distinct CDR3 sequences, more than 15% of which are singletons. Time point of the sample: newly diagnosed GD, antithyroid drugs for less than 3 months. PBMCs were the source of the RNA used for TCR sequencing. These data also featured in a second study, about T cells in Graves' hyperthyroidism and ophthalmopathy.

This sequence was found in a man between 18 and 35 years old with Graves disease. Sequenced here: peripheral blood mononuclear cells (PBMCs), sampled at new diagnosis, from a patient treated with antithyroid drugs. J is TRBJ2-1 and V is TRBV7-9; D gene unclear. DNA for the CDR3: TGTGCCAGCAGCTTAGGGGCGAGGTACAATGAGCAGTTCTTC. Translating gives CASSLGARYNEQFF.